What follows are 3 T cell receptor beta chains derived from one specimen sequenced in a study of blood T cells in healthy people across ages. Sample-barcoded 5' priming and a J-beta primer mix drove a second PCR of roughly 6 to 12 cycles. TCRdb passed the 5' RACE reads through MiXCR, listing each CDR3 protein once. This sample carries about 320,000 distinct CDR3 sequences, about 25% of them seen once, and the ten largest clones take approximately 28%. Sequences were obtained from blood. The receptors shown here come from a woman in her sixties or seventies in good health.

This clonotype was observed a few times. The rearrangement links TRBV5-1 to TRBJ2-5; no definite D call. V lost 3 bases and J lost 5, with 11 bases in between. CDR3 length: 13 residues. Germline assignment: CDR1 SGHRS and CDR2 YFSETQ. The CDR3 region has the DNA TGCGCCAGCAGCTCTTGGTTGGGGGAGACCCAGTACTTC. It yields the protein CASSSWLGETQYF.

This clonotype has just a few counts. The CDR3 end shows no conserved phenylalanine or tryptophan, and so a read error is likely. V usage is TRBV28 and J usage is TRBJ1-5; a weak D match, TRBD1 (5 bases). Trimming removed 7 bases from V and 5 bases from J, with 12 bases in between. Looked up from germline, CDR1 is MDHEN and CDR2 is SYDVKM. The CDR3 sequence is 13 residues long. CDR3 in DNA: TGTGCCAGCAAAGCGGGGGTACATCAGCCCCAGCATCTT. It is translated as CASKAGVHQPQHL.

CDR3 DNA sequence: TGCAGTGCTACACCGGGACTAGCGGGGGGCTCTGGGGCCAACGTCCTGACTTTC. Translating gives CSATPGLAGGSGANVLTF. The V gene is TRBV20-1, the J gene TRBJ2-6; 15 nucleotides align to TRBD2. In germline, CDR1 is DFQATT, CDR2 SNEGSKA (reference sequence). This CDR3 is built from 18 residues. J gave up 0 bases and V 4 bases, and 4 bases lay outside the gene matches.